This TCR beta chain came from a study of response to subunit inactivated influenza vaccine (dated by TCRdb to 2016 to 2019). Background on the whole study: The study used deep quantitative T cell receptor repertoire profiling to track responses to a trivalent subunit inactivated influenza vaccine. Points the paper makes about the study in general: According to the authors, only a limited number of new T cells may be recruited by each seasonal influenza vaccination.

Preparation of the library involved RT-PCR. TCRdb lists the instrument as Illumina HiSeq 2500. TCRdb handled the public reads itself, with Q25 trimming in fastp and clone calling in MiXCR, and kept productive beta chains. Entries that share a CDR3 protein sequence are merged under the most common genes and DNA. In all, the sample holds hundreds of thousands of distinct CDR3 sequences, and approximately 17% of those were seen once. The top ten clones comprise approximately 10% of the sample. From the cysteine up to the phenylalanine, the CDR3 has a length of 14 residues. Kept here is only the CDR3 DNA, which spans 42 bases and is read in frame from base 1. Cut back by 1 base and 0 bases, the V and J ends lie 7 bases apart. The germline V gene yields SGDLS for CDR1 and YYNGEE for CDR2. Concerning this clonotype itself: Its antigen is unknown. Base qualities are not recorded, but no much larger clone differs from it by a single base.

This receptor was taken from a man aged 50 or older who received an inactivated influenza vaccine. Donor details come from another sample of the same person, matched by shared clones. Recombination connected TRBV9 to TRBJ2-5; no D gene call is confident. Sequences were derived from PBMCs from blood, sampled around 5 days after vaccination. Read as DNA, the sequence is TGTGCCAGCAGCGTACTAGGTCACCAAGAGACCCAGTACTTC. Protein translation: CASSVLGHQETQYF.